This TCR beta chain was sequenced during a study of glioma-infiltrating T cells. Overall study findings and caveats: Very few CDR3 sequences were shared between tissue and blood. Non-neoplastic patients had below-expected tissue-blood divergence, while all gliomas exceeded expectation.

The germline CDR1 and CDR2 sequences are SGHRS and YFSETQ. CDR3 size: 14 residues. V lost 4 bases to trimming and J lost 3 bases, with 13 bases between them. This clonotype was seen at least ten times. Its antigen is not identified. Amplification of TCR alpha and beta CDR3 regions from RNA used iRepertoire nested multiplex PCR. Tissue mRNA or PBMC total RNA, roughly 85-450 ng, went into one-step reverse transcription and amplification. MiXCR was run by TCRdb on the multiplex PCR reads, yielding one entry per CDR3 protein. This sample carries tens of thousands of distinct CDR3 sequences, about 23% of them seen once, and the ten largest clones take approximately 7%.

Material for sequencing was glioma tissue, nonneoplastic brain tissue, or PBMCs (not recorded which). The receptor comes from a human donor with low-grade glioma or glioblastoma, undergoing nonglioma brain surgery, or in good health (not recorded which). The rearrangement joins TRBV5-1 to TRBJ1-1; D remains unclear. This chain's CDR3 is CASSPELGYTEAFF. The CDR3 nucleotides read TGCGCCAGCAGCCCTGAACTGGGATACACTGAAGCTTTCTTT.